One and the same sample provided the 20 T cell receptor beta chains below, sequenced in a study of T-cell memory formation after mild COVID-19. A single record per CDR3 protein comes from TCRdb applying MiXCR to the 5' RACE reads. In the table there are a few hundred thousand distinct CDR3 sequences, roughly a fifth of which are singletons. Sample: PBMCs or a T cell subset sorted from them (not recorded which). Every receptor here comes from a young man who had mild COVID-19 (a few samples of this study predate the infection). Cell type and time point are not known.

The chain links TRBV5-5 to TRBJ2-7, with 10 bases fitting TRBD1. V gave up 3 bases and J gave up 3 bases; unmatched junction bases: 6. CDR1 SGHKS and CDR2 YYEKEE come from the germline V gene (reference sequence). The CDR3 length is 15 residues. Written as DNA, the CDR3 is TGTGCCAGCAGCTCCCCGGGACAGGGGTACTACGAGCAGTACTTC. This encodes CASSSPGQGYYEQYF.

There are a few counts of this clonotype. The V call is TRBV3-1, the J call TRBJ2-1; TRBD1 agrees at 7 bases. The V gene end was trimmed by 6 bases and the J gene end by 3 bases; junction bases not matched to a gene: 8. The CDR3 is 15 residues long. Per the germline V gene, CDR1 is LGHDT and CDR2 is YNNKEL (reference sequence). CDR3 region: CASSRRQGDYNEQFF. The CDR3 region has the DNA TGTGCCAGCAGTCGTAGACAGGGAGACTACAATGAGCAGTTCTTC.

The chain uses TRBV5-1 and TRBJ2-3; D not certain. Germline V lookup: CDR1 SGHRS, CDR2 YFSETQ. V lost 0 bases and J lost 0, with 11 bases in between. This CDR3 spans 16 amino acids. Here the CDR3 reads CASSLGGMTSTDTQYF. CDR3 nucleotides: TGCGCCAGCAGCTTGGGGGGAATGACTAGCACAGATACGCAGTATTTT.

This clonotype was counted between two and nine times. This chain connects TRBV6-6 to TRBJ2-6; the D is unclear. The CDR3 length is 13 residues. The germline CDR1 and CDR2 sequences are MNHNY and SVGAGI (reference sequence). V gave up 5 bases and J gave up 1 base, with 3 bases separating them. CDR3 region: CASSASGANVLTF. For the CDR3, the DNA is TGTGCCAGCAGTGCGTCTGGGGCCAACGTCCTGACTTTC.

With respect to this clonotype: The junction and the germline gene differ at one end; a read error may be behind it. The rearrangement joins TRBV3-1 to TRBJ2-1; tentatively, D is TRBD1 (6 bases). Germline V gene lookup returns CDR1 LGHDT and CDR2 YNNKEL (reference sequence). This CDR3 has 13 residues. DNA of the CDR3: TGTGCCAGCAGCCAAGAGGACAGAACGGGTTGGATCTTC. This encodes CASSQEDRTGWIF.

CDR3 nucleotide sequence: TGTGCCAGCAGTTTAGGCCTTTTGTCCTATGGCTACACCTTC. Translating it yields CASSLGLLSYGYTF. The chain is built from TRBV12-3 or TRBV12-4 and TRBJ1-2; D not certain. The CDR3 loop spans 14 amino acids. Trimming pared 1 base from V and 4 bases from J, leaving 10 bases between.

This chain uses TRBV12-3 or TRBV12-4 with TRBJ2-3; TRBD2 aligns across 9 bases. The V and J ends lost 5 bases and 4 bases, in that order; junction bases with no gene match: 19. The CDR3 has 19 residues. The CDR3 is CASSLPSLHSRGGPDTQYF. In nucleotides, the CDR3 is TGTGCCAGCAGTCTCCCCAGTCTACACTCGCGGGGGGGCCCAGATACGCAGTATTTT.

The chain carries TRBV20-1 and TRBJ2-3; D perhaps matches TRBD2 (6 bases). Germline CDR1 DFQATT, CDR2 SNEGSKA (reference sequence). The CDR3 covers 15 residues. Deletions cut 6 bases from V and 1 base from J, with 17 bases between. The CDR3 coding sequence is TGCAGTGCCGAACTGTGGGGGGAGGGCACAGATACGCAGTATTTT. It translates to CSAELWGEGTDTQYF.

A few counts support this clonotype. This chain's CDR3 is CSASPTGGGDTQYF. The DNA for the CDR3 is TGCAGTGCTAGCCCGACCGGGGGGGGGGATACGCAGTATTTT. This sequence joins TRBV20-1 and TRBJ2-3; 8 nucleotides align to TRBD2. Unmatched junction bases numbered 8, after V lost 3 bases and J lost 6 bases. The CDR3 runs to 14 residues. CDR1 is DFQATT and CDR2 is SNEGSKA in the germline V gene (reference sequence).

The chain combines TRBV7-6 with TRBJ2-3, with TRBD2 identical over 8 bases. The CDR3 length is 16 residues. The V segment lost 5 bases and the J segment 2 bases; nucleotides outside the gene matches: 9. Germline-derived CDR1 and CDR2 are SGHVS and FNYEAQ. The CDR3 sequence: CASSPPGGRYTDTQYF. The DNA of the CDR3 is TGTGCCAGCAGCCCGCCGGGGGGGCGATACACAGATACGCAGTATTTT.

The chain carries TRBV4-1 and TRBJ2-1; D is unresolved. This CDR3 spans 14 amino acids. Per the germline V gene, CDR1 is MGHRA and CDR2 is YSYEKL. V shed 1 base and J shed 4 bases, with 8 bases lying between them. Here the CDR3 reads CASSQVGLYNEQFF. The CDR3 DNA reads TGCGCCAGCAGCCAAGTCGGGCTGTACAATGAGCAGTTCTTC.

This clonotype was counted a few times. The chain links TRBV19 to TRBJ1-1; TRBD1 might be the D (6 bases). Trimming shortened V by 5 bases and J by 1 base, and 17 bases separated the two germline ends. The CDR3 contains 16 residues. Germline V gene sequence: CDR1 LNHDA, CDR2 SQIVND (reference sequence). This chain's CDR3 is CASSDRLGQKNTEAFF. CDR3 in DNA: TGTGCCAGTAGTGACCGCCTAGGACAGAAGAACACTGAAGCTTTCTTT.

This clonotype showed up just a few times. The V and J genes are TRBV20-1 and TRBJ1-2; tentative D call: TRBD1 (5 bases). Trimming cost V 6 bases and J 0 bases, with 14 bases left between them. CDR1 and CDR2 (germline): DFQATT, SNEGSKA (reference sequence). This CDR3 comprises 14 residues. For the CDR3, the DNA is TGCAGTGCGAGTACAGGAGTACCTAACTATGGCTACACCTTC. Translating it yields CSASTGVPNYGYTF.

The chain links TRBV5-1 to TRBJ2-2; unclear D gene. Germline V gene data show CDR1 as SGHRS and CDR2 as YFSETQ. The V end was cut by 4 bases, the J end by 0 bases, with 4 bases between. The CDR3 is 13 residues long. This chain's CDR3 is CASSVTNTGELFF. CDR3 DNA sequence: TGCGCCAGCAGCGTAACGAACACCGGGGAGCTGTTTTTT.

This chain connects TRBV7-2 to TRBJ1-2, with D unresolved. Germline assignment: CDR1 SGHTA and CDR2 FQGNSA. Deletions cut 4 bases from V and 8 bases from J, with 20 bases between. The CDR3 contains 15 residues. This CDR3 reads CASSSQHQREDGYTF. The CDR3 DNA is TGTGCCAGCAGCTCTCAGCACCAACGGGAGGACGGCTACACCTTC.

This clonotype was detected only a few times. V usage is TRBV4-2 and J usage is TRBJ1-1, with D possibly being TRBD1 (6 bases). Germline V gene data show CDR1 as LGHNA and CDR2 as YNFKEQ. With 1 base removed from V and 10 bases from J, the gap between germline ends came to 19 bases. This CDR3 has 15 residues. In DNA form, the CDR3 reads TGTGCCAGCAGCCAAGGGCAACATAACAGGGTCTTAGCTTTCTTT. Amino acids: CASSQGQHNRVLAFF.

This clonotype was counted between two and nine times. The chain links TRBV24-1 to TRBJ2-7; 8 bases fit TRBD1. V shed 3 bases, J shed 2 bases, and the junction held 5 bases outside the gene matches. Per the germline V gene, CDR1 is KGHDR and CDR2 is SFDVKD. The CDR3 is made up of 15 amino acids. This chain's CDR3 is CATSDEAGGTYEQYF. CDR3 in DNA: TGTGCCACCAGTGATGAGGCAGGGGGCACCTACGAGCAGTACTTC.

This clonotype turned up a few times. The chain recombines TRBV2 with TRBJ2-7; tentatively, D is TRBD1 (6 bases). This CDR3 comprises 14 residues. Germline values: CDR1 SNHLY, CDR2 FYNNEI. Trimming pared 8 bases from V and 3 bases from J, leaving 17 bases between. The CDR3 DNA follows: TGTGCCAGCTGGGAACTGGGACAAATCTACGAGCAGTACTTC. It translates to CASWELGQIYEQYF.

The V call is TRBV29-1, the J call TRBJ1-2, with D perhaps TRBD1 (5 bases). The CDR3 is 15 amino acids. Germline values: CDR1 SQVTM, CDR2 ANQGSEA. Trimming stripped 2 bases from V and 8 bases from J, with 21 bases between. The CDR3 region is CSVEFGSGTGGGYTF. DNA of the CDR3: TGCAGCGTTGAATTTGGGAGTGGGACCGGAGGGGGCTACACCTTC.

This clonotype was counted between two and nine times. The rearrangement links TRBV7-9 to TRBJ2-1; 11 bases align to TRBD2. There are 17 residues in the CDR3. Germline CDR1 SEHNR, CDR2 FQNEAQ (reference sequence). V lost 2 bases to trimming and J lost 6 bases; unmatched junction nucleotides: 9. The CDR3 protein is CASSLSLTSGTINEQFF. The CDR3 nucleotides are TGTGCCAGCAGCTTATCCCTGACTAGCGGGACAATCAATGAGCAGTTCTTC. The full variable domain, rest sourced from reference TRBV7-9 and TRBJ2-1, is DTGVSQNPRHKITKRGQNVTFRCDPISEHNRLYWYRQTLGQGPEFLTYFQNEAQLEKSRLLSDRFSAERPKGSFSTLEIQRTEQGDSAMYLCASSLSLTSGTINEQFFGPGTRLTVL.